This TCR beta chain was documented in a study of blood T cell repertoires in COVID-19 (dated by TCRdb to the early 2020s). With regard to the full study: Samples from collaborators originated in the United States, Italy and Spain and spanned both the acute and convalescent phases of COVID-19. The material from the prospective study consisted of cDNA or gDNA derived from T cells, B-cell-depleted T cells, or PBMCs. Deeply sampled blood TCRbeta repertoires from subjects exposed to, actively infected with, or recovered from COVID-19 were included in the dataset. The repertoires were made available in a free public database intended to serve as a resource for research on the immune response to SARS-CoV-2. The samples were drawn from the first 160 participants of the ongoing ImmuneRACE study and from about 1,200 subjects provided by 6 global collaborators. Nearly every sample came with metadata listing a de-identified subject ID, COVID-19 status, age in years and sex. HLA class I and class II types, where available, came from metadata supplied by the sample provider rather than from assay-based typing. Overall study results and their limits: The amount of clinical and demographic metadata varied by source and participant and was provided uncurated.

One collaborating source in Seattle enrolled patients while the patients were actively infected and followed the patients over time throughout the course of disease. Each collaborating institution followed its own protocols to collect whole blood in K2EDTA tubes. For TCRbeta analysis, collaborator samples were shipped as frozen whole blood, as isolated PBMCs, or as DNA extracted from either sample type. V and J are truncated by 5 bases and 1 base respectively, leaving an intervening sequence of 8 bases. According to the germline V gene, CDR1 reads SGHDN and CDR2 reads FVKESK. The CDR3 has 13 amino acids, counting the end cysteine and phenylalanine. Only the CDR3 region is kept as DNA, spanning 39 bases read in frame from base 1. The immunoSEQ Assay, a bias-controlled multiplex PCR, was used to amplify TCRbeta CDR3 regions from genomic DNA. The study's own analysis went as follows. The number of nucleated cells in each sample was estimated from the amplification of reference gene primers within the assay. To quantify the absolute abundance of each unique TCRbeta CDR3 rearrangement, sequence reads were collapsed and filtered. For each sample, productive Simpson clonality was calculated by taking the square root of Simpson's diversity index across productive rearrangements. TCRdb carries this immuneACCESS record with in-frame sequences only. Its versions omit some clonotypes, under half of them owing to an unresolved V gene in the studies checked, with the rest unexplained. The V and J calls and clone size are taken from that table; D and trimming were inferred from the DNA. Present in this sample are 350,000 to 500,000 clones, around nine tenths of which were seen just once. The ten largest clones represent roughly 0.84% of the sample.

Comment on this clone: The antigen it recognizes is unknown. The record has no base qualities; no much larger clone is one base away.

The V and J segments used are TRBV14 and TRBJ1-1; the D gene identity is not certain. The origin of this receptor is a man younger than 35 with COVID-19, enrolled during active disease. The sequencing sample was made of peripheral blood. The DNA sequence reads TGTGCCAGCAGCTCTGGCACGAACACTGAAGCTTTCTTT. This sequence encodes CASSSGTNTEAFF.